The 8 T cell receptor beta chains reported below all come from one sample, sequenced in a study of a mutant IDH1 vaccine in newly diagnosed glioma. For these receptors, no antigen is known. Some clones are missing from TCRdb's copy, which holds only in-frame ones; the method was immunoSEQ multiplex PCR. This sample carries about 120,000 clones, about 80% of them seen once, and the ten largest clones take about 5.5%. The time point is: week 11, during vaccination. Alongside topical imiquimod, each dose of vaccine comprised 300 ug of mutant IDH1 20-mer peptide. Sequenced material: PBMCs, taken from a glioma patient whose treatment included an IDH1 peptide vaccine. The receptors originated from a man in his forties or fifties with glioma.

The rearrangement links TRBV18 to TRBJ1-1; weak D call: TRBD1 (5 bases). The CDR3 totals 16 residues. Trimming removed 3 bases at V and 8 bases at J, with 22 bases between. Germline V gene lookup returns CDR1 KGHSH and CDR2 LQKENI. In DNA form, the CDR3 reads TGTGCCAGCTCACCTCGCGCCATAGGGATGCGGGACGAAGCTTTCTTT. Translating it yields CASSPRAIGMRDEAFF.

This clone was detected a few times. The J gene is TRBJ1-4, the V gene TRBV10-3, with a weak D call TRBD1 (6 bases). Germline values: CDR1 ENHRY, CDR2 SYGVKD. The CDR3 is 13 amino acids. The V and J ends lost 4 bases and 8 bases respectively, with 11 bases between them. CDR3 DNA: TGTGCCATCAGTGTGGGGGCTAGGGAAAAACTGTTTTTT. It specifies CAISVGAREKLFF.

The genes are TRBV7-8 and TRBJ2-3; 7 bases fit TRBD2. The V and J ends lost 2 bases and 3 bases, in that order; junction bases with no gene match: 14. This CDR3 contains 18 residues. CDR1 is SGHVS and CDR2 is FQNEAQ in the germline V gene. The DNA of the CDR3 is TGTGCCAGCAGCTTAATTCCCCCGGGACTAAGATTAACAGATACGCAGTATTTT. Translating it yields CASSLIPPGLRLTDTQYF.

This clone was observed a handful of times. The chain combines TRBV2 with TRBJ1-5; weak D call: TRBD1 (6 bases). Trimming left V 6 bases short and J 9 bases short, with 15 bases between. CDR3 size: 13 residues. Looked up from germline, CDR1 is SNHLY and CDR2 is FYNNEI. CDR3 nucleotides: TGTGCCAGCAGGCGGACAGTCGGTCGGCCCCAGCATTTT. Translated, it gives CASRRTVGRPQHF. The full variable domain, rest sourced from reference TRBV2 and TRBJ1-5, is EPEVTQTPSHQVTQMGQEVILRCVPISNHLYFYWYRQILGQKVEFLVSFYNNEISEKSEIFDDQFSVERPDGSNFTLKIRSTKLEDSAMYFCASRRTVGRPQHFGDGTRLSIL.

The rearrangement links TRBV11-3 to TRBJ2-1; TRBD2 matches at 13 bases. J gave up 8 bases and V 4 bases, and 5 bases lay outside the gene matches. The CDR3 runs 15 residues. The germline gives CDR1 SGHNT, CDR2 YENEEA. CDR3 residues: CASSSGLAGFDEQFF. DNA of the CDR3: TGTGCCAGCAGCTCGGGACTAGCGGGATTCGATGAGCAGTTCTTC.

The chain couples TRBV27 to TRBJ2-1, with unresolved D. Deletions cut 6 bases from V and 0 bases from J, with 12 bases between. Germline V gene data show CDR1 as MNHEY and CDR2 as SMNVEV (reference sequence). The CDR3 contains 15 residues. CDR3 nucleotide sequence: TGTGCCAGCAGACTGTTCGGCAGCTCCTACAATGAGCAGTTCTTC. This sequence encodes CASRLFGSSYNEQFF.

The chain carries TRBV4-2 and TRBJ1-4, with D maybe TRBD1 (5 bases). CDR3 length: 16 residues. With 1 base removed from V and 15 bases from J, the gap between germline ends came to 24 bases. Germline V gene lookup returns CDR1 LGHNA and CDR2 YNFKEQ. For the CDR3, the DNA is TGTGCCAGCAGCCAAGGTTGGGACGCCGCGGTAGACGGGGTGTTTTTT. The encoded protein is CASSQGWDAAVDGVFF.

The V call is TRBV7-9, the J call TRBJ1-2, with a possible D match to TRBD1 (5 bases). Germline lookup yields CDR1 SEHNR and CDR2 FQNEAQ (reference sequence). The germline V and J ends were trimmed by 3 bases and 5 bases, with 19 bases remaining between them. This CDR3 comprises 16 residues. The DNA of the CDR3 is TGTGCCAGCAGCTTGGGTGGGGGACGTTTGTTATATGGCTACACCTTC. This codes for CASSLGGGRLLYGYTF.